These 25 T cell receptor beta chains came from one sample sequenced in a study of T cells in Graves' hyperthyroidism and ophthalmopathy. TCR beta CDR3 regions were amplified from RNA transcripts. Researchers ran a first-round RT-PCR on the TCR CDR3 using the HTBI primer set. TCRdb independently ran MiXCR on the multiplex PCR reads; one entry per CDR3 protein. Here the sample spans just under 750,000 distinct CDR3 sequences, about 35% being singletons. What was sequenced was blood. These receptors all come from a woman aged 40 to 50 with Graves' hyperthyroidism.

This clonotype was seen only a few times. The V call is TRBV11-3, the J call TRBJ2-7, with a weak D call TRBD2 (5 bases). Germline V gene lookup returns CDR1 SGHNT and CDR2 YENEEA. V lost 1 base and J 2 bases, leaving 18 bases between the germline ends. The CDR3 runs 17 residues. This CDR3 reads CASSLATPPGNPYEQYF. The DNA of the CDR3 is TGTGCCAGCAGCTTAGCCACCCCCCCGGGGAACCCCTACGAGCAGTACTTC. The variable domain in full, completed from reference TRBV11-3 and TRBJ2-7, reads EAGVVQSPRYKIIEKKQPVAFWCNPISGHNTLYWYLQNLGQGPELLIRYENEEAVDDSQLPKDRFSAERLKGVDSTLKIQPAELGDSAVYLCASSLATPPGNPYEQYFGPGTRLTVT.

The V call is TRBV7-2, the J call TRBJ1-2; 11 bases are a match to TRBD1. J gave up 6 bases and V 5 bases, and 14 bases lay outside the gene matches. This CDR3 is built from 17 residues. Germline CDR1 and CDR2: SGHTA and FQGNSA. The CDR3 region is CASSEQPGTGGRDGYTF. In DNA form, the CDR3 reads TGTGCCAGCAGCGAACAGCCCGGGACAGGGGGTAGGGATGGCTACACCTTC. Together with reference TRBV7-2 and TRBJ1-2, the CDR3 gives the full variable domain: GAGVSQSPSNKVTEKGKDVELRCDPISGHTALYWYRQSLGQGLEFLIYFQGNSAPDKSGLPSDRFSAERTGGSVSTLTIQRTQQEDSAVYLCASSEQPGTGGRDGYTFGSGTRLTVV.

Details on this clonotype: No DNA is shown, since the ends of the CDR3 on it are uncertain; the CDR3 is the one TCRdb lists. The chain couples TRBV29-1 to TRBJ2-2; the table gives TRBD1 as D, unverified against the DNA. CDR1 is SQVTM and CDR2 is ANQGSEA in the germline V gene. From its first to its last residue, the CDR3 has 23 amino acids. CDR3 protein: CSVGVQTGANVLTFGAGTGELFF.

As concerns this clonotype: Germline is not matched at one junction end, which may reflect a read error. This CDR3 reads CASSLVSGSGELFF. The CDR3 coding sequence is TGTGCTAGCAGCTTAGTTTCGGGGTCCGGGGAGCTGTTTTTT. V and J are TRBV7-7 and TRBJ2-2; weak D call: TRBD2 (5 bases). Per germline, CDR1 SSHAT and CDR2 FNYEAQ (reference sequence). There are 14 residues in the CDR3.

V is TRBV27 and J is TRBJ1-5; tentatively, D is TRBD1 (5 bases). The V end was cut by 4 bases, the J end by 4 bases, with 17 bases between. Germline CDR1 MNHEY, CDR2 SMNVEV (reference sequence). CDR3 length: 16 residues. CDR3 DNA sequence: TGTGCCAGCAGTTGTTCAGTGGAGAAGGGGAATCAGCCCCAGCATTTT. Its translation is CASSCSVEKGNQPQHF.

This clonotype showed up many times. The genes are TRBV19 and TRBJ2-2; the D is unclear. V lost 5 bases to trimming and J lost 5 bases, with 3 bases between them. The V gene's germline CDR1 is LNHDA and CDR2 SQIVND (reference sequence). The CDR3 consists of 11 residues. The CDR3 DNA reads TGTGCCAGTAGTTGGACCGGGGAGCTGTTTTTT. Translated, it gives CASSWTGELFF.

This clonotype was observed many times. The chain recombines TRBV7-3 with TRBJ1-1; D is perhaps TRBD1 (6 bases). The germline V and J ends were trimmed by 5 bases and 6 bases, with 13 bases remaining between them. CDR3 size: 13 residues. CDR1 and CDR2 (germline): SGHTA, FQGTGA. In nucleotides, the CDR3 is TGTGCCAGCAGCCGACAGGATCAGGCTGAAGCTTTCTTT. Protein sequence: CASSRQDQAEAFF.

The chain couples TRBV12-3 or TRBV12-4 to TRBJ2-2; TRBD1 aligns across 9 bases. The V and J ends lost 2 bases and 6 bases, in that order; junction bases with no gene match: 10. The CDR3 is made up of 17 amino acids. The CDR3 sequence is CASSLTLGQGAPGELFF. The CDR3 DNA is TGTGCCAGCAGTTTAACCCTGGGACAGGGAGCACCCGGGGAGCTGTTTTTT.

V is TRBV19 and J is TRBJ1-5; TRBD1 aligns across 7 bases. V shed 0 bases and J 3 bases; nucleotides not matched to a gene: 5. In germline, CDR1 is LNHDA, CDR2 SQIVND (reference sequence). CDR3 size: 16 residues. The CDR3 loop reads CASSIERRGHNQPQHF. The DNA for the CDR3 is TGTGCCAGTAGTATAGAACGGAGGGGGCACAATCAGCCCCAGCATTTT.

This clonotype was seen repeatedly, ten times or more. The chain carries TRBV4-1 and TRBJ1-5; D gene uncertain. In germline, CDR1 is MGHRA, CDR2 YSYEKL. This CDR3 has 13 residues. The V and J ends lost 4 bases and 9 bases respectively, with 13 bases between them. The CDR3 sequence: CASSPPLNGPQHF. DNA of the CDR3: TGCGCCAGCAGCCCTCCATTGAACGGGCCCCAGCATTTT.

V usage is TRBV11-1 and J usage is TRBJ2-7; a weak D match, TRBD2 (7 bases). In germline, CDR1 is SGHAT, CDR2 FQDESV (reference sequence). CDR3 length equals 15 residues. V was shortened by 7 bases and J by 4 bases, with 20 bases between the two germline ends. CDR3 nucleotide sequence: TGTGCCAGCATCTGGGGGGGGGCAGTTAGGTACGAGCAGTACTTC. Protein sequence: CASIWGGAVRYEQYF.

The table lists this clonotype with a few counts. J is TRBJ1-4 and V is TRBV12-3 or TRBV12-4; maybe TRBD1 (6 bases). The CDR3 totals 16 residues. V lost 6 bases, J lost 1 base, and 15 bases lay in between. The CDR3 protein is CASSPQGLGTNEKLFF. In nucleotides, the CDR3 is TGTGCCAGCAGCCCCCAGGGGTTGGGAACTAATGAAAAACTGTTTTTT.

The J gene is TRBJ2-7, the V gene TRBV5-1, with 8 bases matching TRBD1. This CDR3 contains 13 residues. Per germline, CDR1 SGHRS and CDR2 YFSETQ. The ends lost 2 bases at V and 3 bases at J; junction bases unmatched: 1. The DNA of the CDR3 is TGCGCCAGCAGCTTACAGGGGGTCTACGAGCAGTACTTC. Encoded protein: CASSLQGVYEQYF.

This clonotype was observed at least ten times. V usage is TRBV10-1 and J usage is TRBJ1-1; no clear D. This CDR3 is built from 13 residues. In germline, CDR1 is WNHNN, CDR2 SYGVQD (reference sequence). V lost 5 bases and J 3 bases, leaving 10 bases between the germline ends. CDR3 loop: CASSSSRHTEAFF. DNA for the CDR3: TGCGCCAGCAGTTCGTCCAGACACACTGAAGCTTTCTTT.

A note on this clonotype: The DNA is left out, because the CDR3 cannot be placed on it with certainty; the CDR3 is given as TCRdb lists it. Here the CDR3 reads CASSFDSGANVLTFGAGTGELFF. The rearrangement links TRBV7-2 to TRBJ2-2; the D segment call TRBD1 is taken from the table without a DNA check. The CDR3 spans 23 amino acids, including both terminal residues. CDR1 and CDR2 from the germline V gene are SGHTA and FQGNSA.

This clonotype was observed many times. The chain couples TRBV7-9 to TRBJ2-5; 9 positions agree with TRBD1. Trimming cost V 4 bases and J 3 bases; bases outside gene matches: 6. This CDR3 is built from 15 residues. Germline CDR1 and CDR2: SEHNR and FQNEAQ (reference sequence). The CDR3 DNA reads TGTGCCAGCAGCTCGGGACAGGGACGAAAAGAGACCCAGTACTTC. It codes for CASSSGQGRKETQYF.

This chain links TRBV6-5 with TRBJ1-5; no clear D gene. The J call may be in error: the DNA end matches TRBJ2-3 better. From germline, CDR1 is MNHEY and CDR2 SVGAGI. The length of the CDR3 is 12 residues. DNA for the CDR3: TGTGCCAGCAGTTACGCCCTCGCGACGCAGTATTTT. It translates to CASSYALATQYF.

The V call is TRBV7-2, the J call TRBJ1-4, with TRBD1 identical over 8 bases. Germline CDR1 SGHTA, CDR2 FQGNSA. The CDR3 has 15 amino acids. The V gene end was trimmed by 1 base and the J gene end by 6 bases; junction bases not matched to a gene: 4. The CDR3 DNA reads TGTGCCAGCAGCTTAGGGCAGGGGGCGTATGAAAAACTGTTTTTT. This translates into CASSLGQGAYEKLFF. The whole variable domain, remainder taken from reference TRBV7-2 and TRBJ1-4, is GAGVSQSPSNKVTEKGKDVELRCDPISGHTALYWYRQSLGQGLEFLIYFQGNSAPDKSGLPSDRFSAERTGGSVSTLTIQRTQQEDSAVYLCASSLGQGAYEKLFFGSGTQLSVL.

The CDR3 loop reads CASSPSNLNTEAFF. In nucleotides, the CDR3 is TGTGCCAGCTCCCCATCCAACCTCAACACTGAAGCTTTCTTT. V usage is TRBV2 and J usage is TRBJ1-1; no reliable D call. The CDR3 sequence is 14 residues long. The V end was cut by 8 bases, the J end by 2 bases, with 15 bases between. The V gene's germline CDR1 is SNHLY and CDR2 FYNNEI.

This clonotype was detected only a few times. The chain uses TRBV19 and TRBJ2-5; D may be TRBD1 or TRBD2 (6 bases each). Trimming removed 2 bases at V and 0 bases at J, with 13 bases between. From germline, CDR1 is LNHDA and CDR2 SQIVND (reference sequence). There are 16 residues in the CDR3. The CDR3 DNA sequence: TGTGCCAGTAGTATAACCGGGGGCGAGTACCAAGAGACCCAGTACTTC. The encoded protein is CASSITGGEYQETQYF.

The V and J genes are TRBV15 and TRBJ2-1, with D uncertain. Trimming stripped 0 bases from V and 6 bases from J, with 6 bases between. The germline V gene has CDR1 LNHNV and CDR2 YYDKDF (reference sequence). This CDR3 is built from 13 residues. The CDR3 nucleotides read TGTGCCACCAGCAGAGATAACCGCAATGAGCAGTTCTTC. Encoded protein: CATSRDNRNEQFF. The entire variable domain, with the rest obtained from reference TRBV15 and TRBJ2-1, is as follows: DAMVIQNPRYQVTQFGKPVTLSCSQTLNHNVMYWYQQKSSQAPKLLFHYYDKDFNNEADTPDNFQSRRPNTSFCFLDIRSPGLGDTAMYLCATSRDNRNEQFFGPGTRLTVL.

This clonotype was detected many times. CDR3 DNA: TGTGCCAGCAGCTTAAACCCCACTGACGAGCAGTACTTC. Translating it yields CASSLNPTDEQYF. J is TRBJ2-7 and V is TRBV7-2; D is ambiguous. The CDR3 runs to 13 residues. From germline, CDR1 is SGHTA and CDR2 FQGNSA. V was shortened by 2 bases and J by 5 bases, with 10 bases between the two germline ends.

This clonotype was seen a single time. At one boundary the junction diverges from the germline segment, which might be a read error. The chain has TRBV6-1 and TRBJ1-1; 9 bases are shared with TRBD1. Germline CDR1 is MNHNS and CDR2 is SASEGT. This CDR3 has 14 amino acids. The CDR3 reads CAGSDPGQGTEAFF. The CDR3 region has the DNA TGTGCCGGCAGTGATCCGGGACAGGGCACTGAAGCTTTCTTT.

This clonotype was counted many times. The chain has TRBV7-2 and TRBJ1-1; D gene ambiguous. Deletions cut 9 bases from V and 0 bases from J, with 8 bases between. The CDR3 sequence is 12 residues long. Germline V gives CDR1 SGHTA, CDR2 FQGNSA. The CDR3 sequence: CASSFLNTEAFF. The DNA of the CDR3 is TGTGCCAGTAGTTTCCTGAACACTGAAGCTTTCTTT.

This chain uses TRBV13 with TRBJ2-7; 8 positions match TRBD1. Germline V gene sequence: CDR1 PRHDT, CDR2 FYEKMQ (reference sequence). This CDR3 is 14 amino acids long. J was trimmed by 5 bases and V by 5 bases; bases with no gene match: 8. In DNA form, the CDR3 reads TGTGCCAGCAGCGATCCCGGGACAGGCAACGAGCAGTACTTC. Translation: CASSDPGTGNEQYF.